Given below is one T cell receptor (beta chain) in context. The sample originates from a study of patients and donors after allogeneic stem cell transplantation. V was cut by 4 bases and J by 3 bases, with 16 bases left in between. Germline V gives CDR1 SGDLS, CDR2 YYNGEE. The CDR3 has 16 amino acids. Each CDR3 protein gets one entry after TCRdb re-called the RT-PCR reads with MiXCR. The sample records hundreds of thousands of distinct CDR3 sequences, roughly 38% being singletons. Sequences were obtained from blood, either unsorted or a sorted T cell fraction (not recorded which). This clonotype was sampled from a human donor who was either an allogeneic HSCT recipient or a stem cell or donor lymphocyte infusion donor (not recorded which). It is not recorded whose cells these are; they may come from a transplant donor. The rearrangement links TRBV9 to TRBJ2-2; possibly TRBD1 or TRBD2 for D (7 bases each). The CDR3 here is CASSLPPGGDTGELFF. The CDR3 bases are TGTGCCAGCAGCCTCCCTCCAGGGGGGGACACCGGGGAGCTGTTTTTT.